This TCR beta chain was recorded in a study of shared clonotypes between healthy human individuals (dated by TCRdb to between 2020 and 2021). Concerning the study at large: A couple of women and a few men aged 18 to 49 years were included in the cohort. Blood TCR repertoires of roughly five healthy adults were deeply sequenced to estimate repertoire size and the extent of clonotype sharing between individuals. To increase sequencing depth and limit assay-specific biases, different laboratories used diverse techniques to prepare libraries and sequence TCR repertoires. For each donor, CD4 naive and CD4 memory were each run on three plates, CD8 naive on two plates, and CD8 memory on one plate. Each donor's leukapheresis produced roughly between about 0.9 and 9.5 billion PBMCs. Overall study results and their limits: Compared with non-shared clonotypes, clonotypes shared by all four sorted-subset donors had higher generation probabilities. Rarefaction of sorted-subset datasets indicated incomplete sequencing despite the large sequencing depth. Naive subsets generally had larger estimated clonotype richness than memory subsets did. Based on pairwise subsampling, the degree of clonotype sharing among donors was expected to be affected by sequencing depth. When several donors were compared, the shared fraction of clonotypes was around 5.1% for naive CD4, around 3.5% for naive CD8, 2.3% for memory CD4, and 0.4% for memory CD8. Because the study included a small number of donors, the genetic and exposure-history diversity represented was limited. Sampling was restricted to blood, and TCR repertoires in tissue are likely to differ from TCR repertoires in blood.

Donors were healthy HIV-negative adults with no recently reported acute infections or vaccinations. Only Caucasian adults living in Nashville, Tennessee, USA were represented among the donors. CD4+ T cells were enriched by magnetic negative selection; naive cells were then positively selected on CD45RA, and the negative fraction formed the memory subset. After blood collection by leukapheresis, PBMCs were isolated using Ficoll-Histopaque density gradient centrifugation and then cryopreserved in the vapor phase of liquid nitrogen. Purity and quantity of every magnetically sorted T cell population were checked by analytical flow cytometry. From each sorted fraction, genomic DNA was isolated and quantified by UV absorbance on a Nanodrop 2000c. Between the V and J ends, shortened by 0 bases and 3 bases respectively, the junction contains 13 bases. The CDR3 holds 15 amino acids from the cysteine to the phenylalanine. Of all the DNA, just the CDR3 is kept, 45 bases in frame from base 1. The germline V gene sets CDR1 to SGHRS and CDR2 to YFSETQ.

Using the deep immunoSEQ assay, TCR CDR3 regions were amplified from genomic DNA by multiplex PCR. Extracted genomic DNA from each cell subset was distributed evenly across all wells of several immunoSEQ 96-well plates, and each plate was treated as a replicate. For sorted subsets, roughly 0.2 ug genomic DNA, equal to 25,000 to 35,000 T cell genomes, was loaded into each replicate PCR. Purified libraries were measured with a Qubit 3.0 fluorometer, size-checked on a Bioanalyzer 2100, and measured again with the KAPA Library Quantification kit. Each immunoSEQ 96-well plate was sequenced on its own single-read 150-cycle Illumina NextSeq 550 flow cell. Under the source paper's analysis protocol: Because only junctional sequences without quality scores were contained in the immunoSEQ output, filtering matching that applied to full-length reads could not be performed. To assign V/J genes and CDR3, sequences were annotated using PyIR, a Python wrapper for IgBLAST v1.9, with IMGT germline references. Reads were removed for weak V/J assignments (E-value above 1e-6), missing CDR3, stop codons, out-of-frame junctions, or ambiguous translated residues. V3J clonotypes were defined by identical inferred V gene, J gene, and CDR3 amino acid sequence. Percentage overlap between repertoires was calculated by dividing the number of shared unique clonotypes by the size of the smaller repertoire. Repertoire richness was assessed with RTK rarefaction, the Chao1 estimator, and Recon v2.1 estimates of unobserved clonotypes. For all TCRbeta clonotypes obtained by the gDNA method from a handful of donors, generation probabilities were computed with OLGA. TCRdb retrieved this table from immuneACCESS and kept in-frame rearrangements only. Not all clones are present; in checked studies, unresolved V genes account for under half, and no reason is known for the remainder. V, J and clone size are taken as reported in that table, and D and trimming were inferred from the DNA itself. The sample table records about 710,000 clones; more than 70% of these occur just once. Jointly, the top ten make up around 1.8% of the sample.

Comment on this clone: Its antigen has not been determined. No quality values exist for individual bases; no much larger clone is one base distant.

The clonotype comes from a woman aged 25 to 39 in good health. This sequence uses TRBV5-1 and TRBJ2-7, with no reliable assignment of the D segment. The sample comprised memory CD4+ T cells sorted from blood. The sample's cell subset or site, from its label and the paper: CD45RA-negative fraction. The DNA reads as follows: TGCGCCAGCAGCTTGGGGATGGACGGCAACTACGAGCAGTACTTC. Its protein reads: CASSLGMDGNYEQYF.